A single sample is the source of the 10 T cell receptor beta chains below, sequenced in a study of blood T cell repertoires in COVID-19. Sequencing used immunoSEQ multiplex PCR; TCRdb keeps in-frame clones, though not all of them. The sample yields over 85,000 clones, about 83% seen once. The source material was peripheral blood. Receptor source: a human donor in a cohort sampled during active COVID-19.

The genes are TRBV7-8 and TRBJ2-7; 7 bases agree with TRBD1. CDR3 length: 15 residues. The V and J ends lost 1 base and 4 bases, in that order; junction bases with no gene match: 7. Germline V gene lookup returns CDR1 SGHVS and CDR2 FQNEAQ. The CDR3 reads CASSLGLWTGYEQYF. The CDR3 DNA is TGTGCCAGCAGCTTAGGTCTCTGGACAGGATACGAGCAGTACTTC. The full variable domain, with the rest looked up from reference TRBV7-8 and TRBJ2-7, is GAGVSQSPRYKVAKRGQDVALRCDPISGHVSLFWYQQALGQGPEFLTYFQNEAQLDKSGLPSDRFFAERPEGSVSTLKIQRTQQEDSAVYLCASSLGLWTGYEQYFGPGTRLTVT.

The chain joins TRBV2 to TRBJ2-7, with TRBD1 matching 8 bases. Trimming took 5 bases from V and 1 from J; bases not matched to a gene: 7. CDR1 is SNHLY and CDR2 is FYNNEI in the germline V gene. The length of the CDR3 is 15 residues. The CDR3: CASSPDRGRSYEQYF. Here the CDR3 DNA reads TGTGCCAGCAGTCCAGACAGGGGAAGGTCCTACGAGCAGTACTTC. The variable domain in full, with the rest retrieved from reference TRBV2 and TRBJ2-7, is EPEVTQTPSHQVTQMGQEVILRCVPISNHLYFYWYRQILGQKVEFLVSFYNNEISEKSEIFDDQFSVERPDGSNFTLKIRSTKLEDSAMYFCASSPDRGRSYEQYFGPGTRLTVT.

The chain's CDR3 is CASSFTGTANEKLFF. As DNA, the CDR3 is TGCGCCAGCAGCTTTACCGGGACAGCTAATGAAAAACTGTTTTTT. J is TRBJ1-4 and V is TRBV5-1, with 7 bases identical to TRBD1. The CDR3 contains 15 residues. CDR1 and CDR2 (germline): SGHRS, YFSETQ. V shed 2 bases and J 3 bases; nucleotides not matched to a gene: 4. The variable domain in full, with the rest retrieved from reference TRBV5-1 and TRBJ1-4, is KAGVTQTPRYLIKTRGQQVTLSCSPISGHRSVSWYQQTPGQGLQFLFEYFSETQRNKGNFPGRFSGRQFSNSRSEMNVSTLELGDSALYLCASSFTGTANEKLFFGSGTQLSVL.

This chain uses TRBV18 with TRBJ2-1, with 8 bases identical to TRBD1. Germline V CDR1 and CDR2: KGHSH, LQKENI. V gave up 0 bases and J gave up 7 bases; unmatched junction bases: 8. The CDR3 length is 16 residues. For the CDR3, the DNA is TGTGCCAGCTCACCACCCTGGGACAGGACGTTTAATGAGCAGTTCTTC. Its protein is CASSPPWDRTFNEQFF.

The genes are TRBV4-2 and TRBJ1-3; D may be TRBD1 (5 bases). Trimming left V 8 bases short and J 1 base short, with 9 bases between. The CDR3 contains 13 residues. Per germline, CDR1 LGHNA and CDR2 YNFKEQ. CDR3 nucleotide sequence: TGTGCCAGCGGGGGGTTGTCTGGAAACACCATATATTTT. Translated, it gives CASGGLSGNTIYF.

The J gene is TRBJ2-3, the V gene TRBV25-1; D unresolved. This CDR3 has 16 amino acids. The germline V and J ends were trimmed by 1 base and 8 bases, with 19 bases remaining between them. CDR1 is MGHDK and CDR2 is SYGVNS in the germline V gene. The CDR3 DNA sequence: TGTGCCAGCAGTGAATCTGGCGGCTTCGGCGGTCGTACGCAGTATTTT. Amino acid sequence: CASSESGGFGGRTQYF.

This chain connects TRBV7-9 to TRBJ1-1, with D possibly matching TRBD1 (5 bases). The CDR3 length is 16 residues. Per germline, CDR1 SEHNR and CDR2 FQNEAQ (reference sequence). The V and J ends lost 2 bases and 2 bases respectively, with 15 bases between them. CDR3 loop: CASSLPTMGGNTEAFF. Here the CDR3 DNA reads TGTGCCAGCAGCTTACCAACGATGGGGGGAAACACTGAAGCTTTCTTT.

This chain uses TRBV13 with TRBJ2-7, with D possibly matching TRBD2 (6 bases). The germline V gene has CDR1 PRHDT and CDR2 FYEKMQ (reference sequence). The V and J ends lost 8 bases and 2 bases respectively, with 34 bases between them. This CDR3 region has 20 residues. For the CDR3, the DNA is TGTGCCAGCCTTATCTCGGGATGGAAGGAGGCGGGAACACATCCCTACGAGCAGTACTTC. This codes for CASLISGWKEAGTHPYEQYF. Full variable domain (missing parts from reference TRBV13 and TRBJ2-7): AAGVIQSPRHLIKEKRETATLKCYPIPRHDTVYWYQQGPGQDPQFLISFYEKMQSDKGSIPDRFSAQQFSDYHSELNMSSLELGDSALYFCASLISGWKEAGTHPYEQYFGPGTRLTVT.

The V and J genes are TRBV3-1 (or the pseudogene TRBV3-2) and TRBJ1-2, with a possible D match to TRBD1 (5 bases). Trimming took off 3 bases at V and 4 bases at J, with 12 bases between the two ends. The CDR3 covers 14 residues. Germline-derived CDR1 and CDR2 are LGHDT and YNNKEL (reference sequence). Written as DNA, the CDR3 is TGTGCCAGCAGCCACAACGACAGAATCTATGGCTACACCTTC. This encodes CASSHNDRIYGYTF.

There are a few counts of this clone. This chain uses TRBV7-9 with TRBJ2-3; 8 bases match TRBD2. Trimming removed 5 bases from V and 4 bases from J; junction bases left unmatched: 8. CDR1 and CDR2 from the germline V gene are SEHNR and FQNEAQ (reference sequence). The CDR3 is made up of 15 amino acids. DNA for the CDR3: TGTGCCAGCAGCCAGGGACTAGGGACCTCAGATACGCAGTATTTT. Encoded protein: CASSQGLGTSDTQYF.